This TCR beta chain was recovered during a study of blood T cell repertoires in COVID-19. About the study: Samples representing acute and convalescent COVID-19 were sourced from the United States, Italy and Spain. The analysed material was cDNA or gDNA that came from T cells, B-cell-depleted T cells, or PBMCs.

The CDR3 consists of 13 residues. Per the germline V gene, CDR1 is SNHLY and CDR2 is FYNNEI. V was pared by 7 bases and J by 4 bases, with 13 bases between. Per the original methods: From reference gene primer amplification, estimates of nucleated cell counts were derived. The data were produced by immunoSEQ multiplex PCR, yet TCRdb's version contains in-frame clones alone and is incomplete. That table gives V, J and clone size, and the DNA gave D and trimming. The table lists fewer than 100,000 clones, around 75% of them singletons. What was sequenced was peripheral blood. The receptor comes from a human donor in a cohort sampled during active COVID-19. The chain carries TRBV2 and TRBJ1-1, with unresolved D. This CDR3 reads CASNLEGGTEAFF. The CDR3 DNA reads TGTGCCAGCAATTTGGAGGGAGGCACTGAAGCTTTCTTT. Full variable domain (outside the CDR3, taken from reference TRBV2 and TRBJ1-1): EPEVTQTPSHQVTQMGQEVILRCVPISNHLYFYWYRQILGQKVEFLVSFYNNEISEKSEIFDDQFSVERPDGSNFTLKIRSTKLEDSAMYFCASNLEGGTEAFFGQGTRLTVV.